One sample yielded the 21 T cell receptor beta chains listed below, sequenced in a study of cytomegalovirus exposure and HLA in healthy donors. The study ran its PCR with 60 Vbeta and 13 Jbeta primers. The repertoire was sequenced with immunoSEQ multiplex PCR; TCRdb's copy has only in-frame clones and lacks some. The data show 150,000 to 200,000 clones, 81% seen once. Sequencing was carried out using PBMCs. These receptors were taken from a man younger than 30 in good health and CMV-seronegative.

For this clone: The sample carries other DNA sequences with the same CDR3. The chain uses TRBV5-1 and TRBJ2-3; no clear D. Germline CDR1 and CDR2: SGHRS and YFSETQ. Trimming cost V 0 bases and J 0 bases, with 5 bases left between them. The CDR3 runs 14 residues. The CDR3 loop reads CASSLAGSTDTQYF. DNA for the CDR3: TGCGCCAGCAGCTTGGCAGGTAGCACAGATACGCAGTATTTT.

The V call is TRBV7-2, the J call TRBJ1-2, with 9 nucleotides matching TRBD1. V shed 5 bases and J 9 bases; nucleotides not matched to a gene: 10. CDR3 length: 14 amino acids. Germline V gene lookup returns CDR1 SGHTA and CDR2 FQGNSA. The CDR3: CASSPRTGETSYTF. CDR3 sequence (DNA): TGTGCCAGCAGCCCGCGGACAGGGGAAACTAGCTACACCTTC.

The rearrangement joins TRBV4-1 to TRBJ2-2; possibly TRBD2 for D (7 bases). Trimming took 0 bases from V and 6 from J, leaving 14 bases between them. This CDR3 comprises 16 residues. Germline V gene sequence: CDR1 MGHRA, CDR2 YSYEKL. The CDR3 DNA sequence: TGCGCCAGCAGCCAAGAGGCGGGGGCAGTGGCCGGGGAGCTGTTTTTT. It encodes CASSQEAGAVAGELFF.

CDR3 in amino acids: CASSLGGPSYNEQFF. The CDR3 nucleotides read TGTGCCAGTAGTCTCGGGGGGCCCTCCTACAATGAGCAGTTCTTC. The V call is TRBV19, the J call TRBJ2-1, with a possible D match to TRBD2 (7 bases). CDR1 and CDR2 from the germline V gene are LNHDA and SQIVND (reference sequence). The CDR3 contains 15 residues. V was pared by 5 bases and J by 0 bases, with 11 bases between. Combining the CDR3 with reference TRBV19 and TRBJ2-1 gives the whole variable domain DGGITQSPKYLFRKEGQNVTLSCEQNLNHDAMYWYRQDPGQGLRLIYYSQIVNDFQKGDIAEGYSVSREKKESFPLTVTSAQKNPTAFYLCASSLGGPSYNEQFFGPGTRLTVL.

CDR3 region: CASSVGVGRASDTQYF. CDR3 nucleotide sequence: TGTGCCAGCAGCGTAGGGGTCGGGAGGGCTTCAGATACGCAGTATTTT. The chain carries TRBV9 and TRBJ2-3, with TRBD2 matching over 8 bases. V dropped 0 bases and J dropped 4; count of bases not matched to a gene: 7. Per germline, CDR1 SGDLS and CDR2 YYNGEE. This CDR3 is built from 16 residues.

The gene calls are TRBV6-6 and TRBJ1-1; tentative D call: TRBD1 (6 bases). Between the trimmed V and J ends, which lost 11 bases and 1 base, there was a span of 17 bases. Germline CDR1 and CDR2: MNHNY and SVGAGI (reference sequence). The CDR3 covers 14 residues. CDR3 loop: CAVQGKLGNTEAFF. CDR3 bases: TGTGCCGTGCAGGGGAAGCTGGGGAACACTGAAGCTTTCTTT.

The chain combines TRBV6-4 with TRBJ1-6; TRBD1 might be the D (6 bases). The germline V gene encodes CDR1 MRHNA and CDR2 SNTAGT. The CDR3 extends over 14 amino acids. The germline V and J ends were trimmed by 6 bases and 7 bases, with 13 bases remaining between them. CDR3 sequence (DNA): TGTGCCAGCAGAAACACCGACAGGAATTCACCCCTCCACTTT. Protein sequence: CASRNTDRNSPLHF.

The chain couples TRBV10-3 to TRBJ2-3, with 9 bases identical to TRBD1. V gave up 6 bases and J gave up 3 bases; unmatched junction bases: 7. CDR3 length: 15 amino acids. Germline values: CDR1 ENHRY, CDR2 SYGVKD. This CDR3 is CAISGDRVGTDTQYF. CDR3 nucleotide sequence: TGTGCCATCAGCGGGGACAGGGTAGGAACAGATACGCAGTATTTT.

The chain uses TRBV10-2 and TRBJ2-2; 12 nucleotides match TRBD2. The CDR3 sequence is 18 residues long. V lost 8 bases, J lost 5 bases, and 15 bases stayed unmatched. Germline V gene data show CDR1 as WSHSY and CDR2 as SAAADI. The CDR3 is CASLLSYSSGGGTGELFF. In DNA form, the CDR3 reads TGCGCCAGCCTATTGTCATACTCTAGCGGGGGGGGAACCGGGGAGCTGTTTTTT.

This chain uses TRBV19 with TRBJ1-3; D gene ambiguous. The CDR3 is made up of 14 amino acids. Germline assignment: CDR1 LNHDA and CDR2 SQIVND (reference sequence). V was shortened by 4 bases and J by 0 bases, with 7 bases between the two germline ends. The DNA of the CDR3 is TGTGCCAGTAGTACAAGCCGCTCTGGAAACACCATATATTTT. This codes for CASSTSRSGNTIYF. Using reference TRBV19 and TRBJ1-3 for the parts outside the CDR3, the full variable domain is DGGITQSPKYLFRKEGQNVTLSCEQNLNHDAMYWYRQDPGQGLRLIYYSQIVNDFQKGDIAEGYSVSREKKESFPLTVTSAQKNPTAFYLCASSTSRSGNTIYFGEGSWLTVV.

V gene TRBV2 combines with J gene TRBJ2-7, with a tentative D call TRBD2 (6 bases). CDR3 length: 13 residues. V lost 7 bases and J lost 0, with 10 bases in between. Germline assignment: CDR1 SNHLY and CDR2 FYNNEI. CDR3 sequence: CASNSGGSYEQYF. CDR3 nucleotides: TGTGCCAGCAACTCCGGGGGCTCCTACGAGCAGTACTTC.

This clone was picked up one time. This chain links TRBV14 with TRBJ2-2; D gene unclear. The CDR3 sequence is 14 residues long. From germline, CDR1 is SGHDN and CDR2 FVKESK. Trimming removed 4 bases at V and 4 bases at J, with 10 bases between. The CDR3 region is CASSLIDSTGELFF. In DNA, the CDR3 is TGTGCCAGCAGCCTTATCGATAGCACCGGGGAGCTGTTTTTT.

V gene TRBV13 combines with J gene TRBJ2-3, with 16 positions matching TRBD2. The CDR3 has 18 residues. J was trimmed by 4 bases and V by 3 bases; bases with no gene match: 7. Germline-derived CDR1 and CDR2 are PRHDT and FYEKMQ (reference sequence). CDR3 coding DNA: TGTGCCAGCAGCTTGGGGACTAGCGGGAGGGGAGGACCAGATACGCAGTATTTT. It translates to CASSLGTSGRGGPDTQYF.

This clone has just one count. CDR3: CASSELADQPQHF. CDR3 sequence (DNA): TGTGCCAGCAGTGAACTTGCAGATCAGCCCCAGCATTTT. This rearrangement joins TRBV6-1 to TRBJ1-5, with D uncertain. V was shortened by 2 bases and J by 5 bases, with 7 bases between the two germline ends. The CDR3 has 13 amino acids. Germline CDR1 MNHNS, CDR2 SASEGT.

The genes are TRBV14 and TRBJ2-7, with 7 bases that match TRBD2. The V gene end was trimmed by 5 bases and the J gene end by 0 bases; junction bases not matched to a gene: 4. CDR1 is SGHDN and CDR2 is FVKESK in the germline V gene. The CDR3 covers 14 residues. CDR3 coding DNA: TGTGCCAGCAGCTCTAGCGGTTACTCCTACGAGCAGTACTTC. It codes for CASSSSGYSYEQYF.

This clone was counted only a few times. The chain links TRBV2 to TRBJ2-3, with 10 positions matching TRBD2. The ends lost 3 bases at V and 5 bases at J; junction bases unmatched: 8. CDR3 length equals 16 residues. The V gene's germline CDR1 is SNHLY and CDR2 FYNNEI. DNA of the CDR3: TGTGCCAGCAGTGAGCCGCTAGCGGGGGTAGGAGATACGCAGTATTTT. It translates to CASSEPLAGVGDTQYF.

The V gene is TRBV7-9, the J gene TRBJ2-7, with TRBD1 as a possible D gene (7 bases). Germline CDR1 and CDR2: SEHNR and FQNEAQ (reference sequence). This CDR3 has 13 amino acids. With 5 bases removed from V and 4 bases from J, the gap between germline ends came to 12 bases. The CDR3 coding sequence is TGTGCCAGCAGCCCAGGGGGGCCGTACGAGCAGTACTTC. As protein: CASSPGGPYEQYF. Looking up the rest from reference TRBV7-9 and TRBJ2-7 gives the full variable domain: DTGVSQNPRHKITKRGQNVTFRCDPISEHNRLYWYRQTLGQGPEFLTYFQNEAQLEKSRLLSDRFSAERPKGSFSTLEIQRTEQGDSAMYLCASSPGGPYEQYFGPGTRLTVT.

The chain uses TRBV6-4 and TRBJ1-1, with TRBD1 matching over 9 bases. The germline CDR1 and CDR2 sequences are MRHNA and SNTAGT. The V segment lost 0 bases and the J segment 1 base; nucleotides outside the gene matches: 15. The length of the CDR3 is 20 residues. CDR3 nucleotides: TGTGCCAGCAGTGACTCGAGTCGGACAGGGGACCACTTTGCGAACACTGAAGCTTTCTTT. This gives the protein CASSDSSRTGDHFANTEAFF.

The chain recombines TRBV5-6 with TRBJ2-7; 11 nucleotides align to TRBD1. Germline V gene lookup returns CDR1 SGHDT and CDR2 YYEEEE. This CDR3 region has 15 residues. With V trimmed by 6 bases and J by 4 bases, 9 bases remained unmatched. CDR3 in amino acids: CASKEDGQGAYEQYF. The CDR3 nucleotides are TGTGCCAGCAAGGAGGACGGACAGGGGGCATACGAGCAGTACTTC.

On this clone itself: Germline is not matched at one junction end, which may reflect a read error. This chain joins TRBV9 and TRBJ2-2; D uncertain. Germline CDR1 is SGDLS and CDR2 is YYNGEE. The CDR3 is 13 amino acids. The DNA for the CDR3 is TGTGCCAGCGGCGTTTTAAACACCGGGGAGCTGTTTTTT. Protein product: CASGVLNTGELFF.

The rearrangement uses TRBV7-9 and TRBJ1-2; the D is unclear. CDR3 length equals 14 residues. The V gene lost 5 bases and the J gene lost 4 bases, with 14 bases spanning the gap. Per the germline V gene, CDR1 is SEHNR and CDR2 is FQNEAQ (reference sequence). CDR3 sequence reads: CASSPPQWAYGYTF. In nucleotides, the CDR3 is TGTGCCAGCAGCCCCCCGCAATGGGCCTATGGCTACACCTTC.